One and the same sample provided the 30 T cell receptor beta chains below, sequenced in a study of vaccination and CD4 T cells after COVID-19. Scientists ran DNA taken from cultured CD4+ T cells through the Oncomine TCR Beta short-read assay for sequencing. MiXCR, applied by TCRdb to the PCR reads, yields one record per CDR3 protein. The table records some 9,700 distinct CDR3 sequences, under 70% of them present only once. The treatment was: roughly 10-day PBMC culture with coronavirus spike peptide pools or control peptides (ViraFEST assay). No cognate antigen is known for these TCRs. The sample was CD4+ T cells from blood, cultured in vitro. All receptors come from a human donor who had recovered from COVID-19.

This chain connects TRBV15 to TRBJ2-5; 10 nucleotides agree with TRBD2. The CDR3 covers 17 residues. Looked up from germline, CDR1 is LNHNV and CDR2 is YYDKDF (reference sequence). Trimming took 1 base from V and 4 from J; bases not matched to a gene: 9. The CDR3 region is CATSRGGSGGARETQYF. Written as DNA, the CDR3 is TGTGCCACCAGCAGAGGAGGGAGCGGGGGGGCCCGAGAGACCCAGTACTTC.

The chain uses TRBV5-4 and TRBJ2-3, with TRBD2 identical over 7 bases. The CDR3 totals 15 residues. Unmatched junction bases numbered 7, after V lost 3 bases and J lost 3 bases. CDR1 is SGHNT and CDR2 is YYREEE in the germline V gene (reference sequence). DNA of the CDR3: TGTGCCAGCAGCTCCCAAGCGGGGCATACAGATACGCAGTATTTT. Residues: CASSSQAGHTDTQYF. Based on the CDR3 plus reference TRBV5-4 and TRBJ2-3, the full variable domain is ETGVTQSPTHLIKTRGQQVTLRCSSQSGHNTVSWYQQALGQGPQFIFQYYREEENGRGNFPPRFSGLQFPNYSSELNVNALELDDSALYLCASSSQAGHTDTQYFGPGTRLTVL.

This clonotype turned up a few times. This chain links TRBV15 with TRBJ1-2; no reliable D call. The CDR3 covers 16 residues. Germline V lookup: CDR1 LNHNV, CDR2 YYDKDF (reference sequence). The V end was cut by 0 bases, the J end by 0 bases, with 11 bases between. The DNA of the CDR3 is TGTGCCACCAGCAGAGATTTGGCAGTAGCTAACTATGGCTACACCTTC. Amino acid sequence: CATSRDLAVANYGYTF.

This chain uses TRBV28 with TRBJ1-2; no definite D call. The CDR3 runs to 12 residues. The V end was cut by 2 bases, the J end by 2 bases, with 3 bases between. Germline CDR1 MDHEN, CDR2 SYDVKM. The DNA for the CDR3 is TGTGCCAGCAGTTTAGGGAACTATGGCTACACCTTC. Translated, it gives CASSLGNYGYTF.

V usage is TRBV19 and J usage is TRBJ2-7; TRBD2 agrees at 11 bases. This CDR3 contains 13 residues. Germline values: CDR1 LNHDA, CDR2 SQIVND (reference sequence). J was trimmed by 7 bases and V by 5 bases; bases with no gene match: 4. CDR3 DNA sequence: TGTGCCAGTAGTGGACTAGCGGGTAGAGAGCAGTACTTC. The encoded protein is CASSGLAGREQYF.

The chain is built from TRBV6-5 and TRBJ2-7; 7 bases map to TRBD1. Germline loops: CDR1 MNHEY, CDR2 SVGAGI. The CDR3 is made up of 15 amino acids. Unmatched junction bases numbered 8, after V lost 6 bases and J lost 0 bases. CDR3 loop: CASSYRDSRSYEQYF. The CDR3 region has the DNA TGTGCCAGCAGCTACCGGGACAGTCGCTCCTACGAGCAGTACTTC.

The J gene is TRBJ2-7, the V gene TRBV7-2; TRBD2 might be the D (5 bases). Germline lookup yields CDR1 SGHTA and CDR2 FQGNSA. The V and J ends lost 5 bases and 5 bases respectively, with 16 bases between them. CDR3 length equals 14 residues. CDR3 sequence reads: CASSGPPRAHEQYF. CDR3 bases: TGTGCCAGCAGCGGGCCTCCGCGGGCCCACGAGCAGTACTTC.

This clonotype has just one count. The chain is built from TRBV15 and TRBJ2-7; 7 positions match TRBD1. CDR1 and CDR2 (germline): LNHNV, YYDKDF (reference sequence). The CDR3 consists of 14 residues. V lost 1 base and J lost 5; bases outside the gene matches: 5. The CDR3 here is CATSRGQGGHEQYF. CDR3 in DNA: TGTGCCACCAGCAGAGGACAGGGCGGGCACGAGCAGTACTTC.

The chain recombines TRBV20-1 with TRBJ1-1; unclear D gene. The germline V gene encodes CDR1 DFQATT and CDR2 SNEGSKA (reference sequence). Trimming stripped 3 bases from V and 3 bases from J, with 20 bases between. The CDR3 has 16 amino acids. Here the CDR3 reads CSARVRSQSQDTEAFF. CDR3 DNA: TGCAGTGCTAGGGTTAGGTCCCAGTCGCAGGACACTGAAGCTTTCTTT.

The chain links TRBV12-5 to TRBJ1-2; 8 bases are a match to TRBD1. This CDR3 spans 14 amino acids. J gave up 4 bases and V 6 bases, and 7 bases lay outside the gene matches. Germline assignment: CDR1 LGHNT and CDR2 FRNRAP. The CDR3 DNA reads as TGTGCTAGTGGCCGCTCTGACAGGGGCTATGGCTACACCTTC. This sequence encodes CASGRSDRGYGYTF.

This clonotype was observed a handful of times. V and J are TRBV7-2 and TRBJ2-5; TRBD1 agrees at 9 bases. Trimming removed 3 bases from V and 1 base from J; junction bases left unmatched: 0. Germline loops: CDR1 SGHTA, CDR2 FQGNSA. This CDR3 spans 14 amino acids. Here the CDR3 reads CASSLTGGQETQYF. CDR3 in DNA: TGTGCCAGCAGCTTGACAGGGGGCCAAGAGACCCAGTACTTC.

Points on this clonotype: The junction differs from germline at one of its ends, possibly a read error. This chain uses TRBV6-2 or TRBV6-3 with TRBJ1-1, with D perhaps matching TRBD1 (5 bases). Looked up from germline, CDR1 is MNHEY and CDR2 is SVGEGT. The CDR3 is 14 residues long. CDR3 bases: TGTGCCGGCAGTTACCCGACAGTCGACACTGAAGCTTTCTTT. This codes for CAGSYPTVDTEAFF.

The chain links TRBV2 to TRBJ1-5, with a tentative D call TRBD1 (6 bases). Trimming pared 2 bases from V and 1 base from J, leaving 9 bases between. This CDR3 spans 15 amino acids. Germline lookup yields CDR1 SNHLY and CDR2 FYNNEI. Here the CDR3 reads CASSESRGSNQPQHF. The CDR3 DNA reads as TGTGCCAGCAGTGAATCCAGGGGCAGCAATCAGCCCCAGCATTTT.

The chain carries TRBV6-2 or TRBV6-3 and TRBJ1-1, with D possibly TRBD1 on 6 matching bases. Germline CDR1 and CDR2: MNHEY and SVGEGT. Between the trimmed V and J ends, which lost 7 bases and 6 bases, there was a span of 18 bases. The CDR3 extends over 14 amino acids. CDR3 nucleotide sequence: TGTGCCAGCACCTGGGGGGGCGCGTCCTCTGAAGCTTTCTTT. It yields the protein CASTWGGASSEAFF.

V and J are TRBV20-1 and TRBJ2-5, with D hard to call. In germline, CDR1 is DFQATT, CDR2 SNEGSKA (reference sequence). V shed 5 bases and J shed 4 bases, with 20 bases lying between them. The CDR3 length is 15 residues. CDR3 region: CSAASTSPRGETQYF. CDR3 nucleotides: TGCAGTGCTGCATCGACTTCGCCAAGAGGAGAGACCCAGTACTTC.

This rearrangement joins TRBV7-8 to TRBJ2-5; perhaps TRBD2 as D (5 bases). Germline V lookup: CDR1 SGHVS, CDR2 FQNEAQ. This CDR3 has 14 amino acids. The V gene lost 3 bases and the J gene lost 4 bases, with 12 bases spanning the gap. CDR3 loop: CASSLLSRGETQYF. CDR3 DNA sequence: TGTGCCAGCAGCTTGCTCTCCCGGGGAGAGACCCAGTACTTC.

A few counts support this clonotype. This chain connects TRBV15 to TRBJ2-7; D is uncertain. The germline V and J ends were trimmed by 2 bases and 3 bases, with 8 bases remaining between them. The CDR3 contains 13 residues. Germline V gene data show CDR1 as LNHNV and CDR2 as YYDKDF (reference sequence). The CDR3 region has the DNA TGTGCCACCAGCAGACGGGTTAACTACGAGCAGTACTTC. It translates to CATSRRVNYEQYF.

This clonotype occurred once. V is TRBV27 and J is TRBJ2-3; D might be TRBD2 (5 bases). Germline V gene sequence: CDR1 MNHEY, CDR2 SMNVEV (reference sequence). This CDR3 is 15 amino acids long. The ends were cut back, 9 bases at V and 6 bases at J, with 22 bases in the middle. CDR3 nucleotides: TGTGCCAGTAACGTTGGGCGGGTTGGTTCGGATACGCAGTATTTT. Translated, it gives CASNVGRVGSDTQYF.

V and J are TRBV6-1 and TRBJ1-3; TRBD1 might be the D (5 bases). Germline CDR1 and CDR2: MNHNS and SASEGT. The V gene lost 5 bases and the J gene lost 0 bases, with 14 bases spanning the gap. The CDR3 length is 16 residues. The CDR3 DNA is TGTGCCAGCAGTCTCTGGCGACAGTTCTCTGGAAACACCATATATTTT. This codes for CASSLWRQFSGNTIYF.

This chain links TRBV2 with TRBJ2-6; TRBD1 matches at 9 bases. The CDR3 length is 16 residues. Per the germline V gene, CDR1 is SNHLY and CDR2 is FYNNEI. J gave up 0 bases and V 4 bases, and 1 base lay outside the gene matches. The CDR3 loop is CASSGDRDSGANVLTF. The CDR3 coding sequence is TGTGCCAGCAGTGGGGACAGGGACTCTGGGGCCAACGTCCTGACTTTC.

The J gene is TRBJ2-2, the V gene TRBV5-4; D is perhaps TRBD1 or TRBD2 (5 bases each). Germline CDR1 is SGHNT and CDR2 is YYREEE (reference sequence). This CDR3 contains 15 residues. Trimming cost V 3 bases and J 2 bases, with 11 bases left between them. This CDR3 is CASSSGTLNTGELFF. The DNA of the CDR3 is TGTGCCAGCAGCTCCGGGACCCTCAACACCGGGGAGCTGTTTTTT.

The chain links TRBV20-1 to TRBJ1-1; D might be TRBD1 (6 bases). This CDR3 contains 15 residues. Looked up from germline, CDR1 is DFQATT and CDR2 is SNEGSKA (reference sequence). V was clipped by 0 bases and J by 5 bases, with 16 bases between them. The CDR3 DNA follows: TGCAGTGCTAGAGATCTCGGGGGGCATGGAACTGAAGCTTTCTTT. This sequence encodes CSARDLGGHGTEAFF.

V usage is TRBV4-1 and J usage is TRBJ1-5; D gene ambiguous. Germline CDR1 and CDR2: MGHRA and YSYEKL. The CDR3 runs to 14 residues. Trimming pared 2 bases from V and 6 bases from J, leaving 11 bases between. Here the CDR3 DNA reads TGCGCCAGCAGCCAATTAAGGGTCAGTCAGCCCCAGCATTTT. This encodes CASSQLRVSQPQHF.

The chain has TRBV6-1 and TRBJ1-3; TRBD1 matches at 10 bases. CDR3 length: 17 amino acids. Germline V gene data show CDR1 as MNHNS and CDR2 as SASEGT. V lost 3 bases to trimming and J lost 0 bases; unmatched junction nucleotides: 5. In DNA, the CDR3 is TGTGCCAGCAGTGATGCCCGGGACAGGGGCTCTGGAAACACCATATATTTT. It encodes CASSDARDRGSGNTIYF.

V is TRBV6-1 and J is TRBJ2-5; a weak D match, TRBD1 (6 bases). Germline CDR1 and CDR2: MNHNS and SASEGT. V dropped 5 bases and J dropped 7 bases, with 20 bases sitting between them. The length of the CDR3 is 15 residues. The CDR3 sequence is CASSPGDRTQGTQYF. Here the CDR3 DNA reads TGTGCCAGCAGTCCGGGCGACAGGACTCAGGGGACCCAGTACTTC.

This clonotype was observed a handful of times. The chain has TRBV6-2 or TRBV6-3 and TRBJ1-5; 8 bases agree with TRBD1. This CDR3 has 14 residues. The J segment lost 1 base and the V segment lost 11 bases, leaving 7 bases of the junction unmatched. Germline V gives CDR1 MNHEY, CDR2 SVGEGT. CDR3 in amino acids: CAHRAGGSNQPQHF. The CDR3 DNA is TGTGCCCACCGGGCAGGGGGCAGCAATCAGCCCCAGCATTTT.

This sequence joins TRBV11-3 and TRBJ1-1; no definite D call. The CDR3 loop spans 13 amino acids. The V gene lost 3 bases and the J gene lost 3 bases, with 8 bases spanning the gap. Germline V gene sequence: CDR1 SGHNT, CDR2 YENEEA. The CDR3 protein is CASSLSGHTEAFF. The CDR3 DNA reads TGTGCCAGCAGCTTGTCAGGACACACTGAAGCTTTCTTT.

This clonotype was found a few times. The rearrangement joins TRBV10-3 to TRBJ1-1, with 7 bases identical to TRBD1. The CDR3 sequence is 13 residues long. The V segment lost 8 bases and the J segment 3 bases; nucleotides outside the gene matches: 6. Germline CDR1 and CDR2: ENHRY and SYGVKD. The CDR3 here is CAIRGGRDTEAFF. As DNA, the CDR3 is TGTGCCATCCGAGGGGGCAGGGACACTGAAGCTTTCTTT.

In its sample, this clonotype was seen a few times. The chain recombines TRBV7-2 with TRBJ1-6; 8 bases are a match to TRBD1. The V segment lost 1 base and the J segment 5 bases; nucleotides outside the gene matches: 7. Germline CDR1 SGHTA, CDR2 FQGNSA. The CDR3 has 17 amino acids. CDR3 loop: CASSLGSVDRDNSPLHF. The CDR3 DNA follows: TGTGCCAGCAGCTTAGGGTCCGTGGACAGGGATAATTCACCCCTCCACTTT.

This clonotype occurred a few times. The chain recombines TRBV20-1 with TRBJ2-2; TRBD2 agrees at 10 bases. From germline, CDR1 is DFQATT and CDR2 SNEGSKA (reference sequence). The V segment lost 6 bases and the J segment 8 bases; nucleotides outside the gene matches: 21. The length of the CDR3 is 18 residues. The CDR3 coding sequence is TGCAGTGCGGACGGTGGTGGTAGCGGGGGGAAATCCGATGGGGAGCTGTTTTTT. It encodes CSADGGGSGGKSDGELFF.